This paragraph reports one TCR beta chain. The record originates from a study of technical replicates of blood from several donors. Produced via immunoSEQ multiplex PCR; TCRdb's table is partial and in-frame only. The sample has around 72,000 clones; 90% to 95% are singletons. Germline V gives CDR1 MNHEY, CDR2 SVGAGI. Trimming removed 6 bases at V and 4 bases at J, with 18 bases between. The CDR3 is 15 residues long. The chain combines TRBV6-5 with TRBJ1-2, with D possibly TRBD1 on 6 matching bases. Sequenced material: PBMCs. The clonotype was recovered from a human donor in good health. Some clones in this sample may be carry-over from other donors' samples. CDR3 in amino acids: CASRDAGVPSYGYTF. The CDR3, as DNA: TGTGCCAGCAGGGACGCAGGGGTCCCCTCCTATGGCTACACCTTC.